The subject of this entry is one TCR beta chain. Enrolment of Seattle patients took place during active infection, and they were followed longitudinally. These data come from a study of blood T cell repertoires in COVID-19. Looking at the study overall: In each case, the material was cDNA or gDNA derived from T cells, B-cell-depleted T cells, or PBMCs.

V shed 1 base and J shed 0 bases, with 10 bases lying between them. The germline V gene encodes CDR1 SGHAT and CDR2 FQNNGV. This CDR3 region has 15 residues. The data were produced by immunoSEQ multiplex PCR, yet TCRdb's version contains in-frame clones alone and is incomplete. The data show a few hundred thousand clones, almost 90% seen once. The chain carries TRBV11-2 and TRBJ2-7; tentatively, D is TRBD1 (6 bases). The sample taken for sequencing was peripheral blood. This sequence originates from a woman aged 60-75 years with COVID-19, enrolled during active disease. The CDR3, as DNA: TGTGCCAGCAGCTTAGGGATGGGACACTCCTACGAGCAGTACTTC. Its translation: CASSLGMGHSYEQYF.